The rows below give T cell receptor beta chains drawn from one sample of a study of human T cells and chemical hapten exposure. TCRdb fed the 5' RACE reads into MiXCR, producing one record per CDR3 protein. The data show 120,000 to 150,000 distinct CDR3 sequences, 3.5% to 5% seen once. Every receptor here comes from a female donor in good health. Each CDR3 is given with its conserved first and last residue. Each record gives: D gene, clone size, V gene, J gene, CDR3 DNA, CDR3 protein. The D gene is left open where the match is weak. The size field is filled for only some rows; it gives once, few, many or a size class.

-	many	TRBV6-5	TRBJ2-1	TGTGCCAGCAGTTACCGCACAGGATCTCAGTTCTTC	CASSYRTGSQFF
TRBD2	many	TRBV6-5	TRBJ2-3	TGTGCCAGCAGTAGAGTTAGCGGGGGGGACACAGATACGCAGTATTTT	CASSRVSGGDTDTQYF
-	-	TRBV6-2/TRBV6-3	TRBJ2-7	TGTGCCAGCAAACGTACGGTTACGGGCGAGCAGTACTTC	CASKRTVTGEQYF
TRBD1	few	TRBV25-1	TRBJ1-2	TGTGCCAGCAGTTCGACAGGGAGAAAGTATGGCTACACCTTC	CASSSTGRKYGYTF
-	few	TRBV6-6	TRBJ1-2	TGTGCCAGCAGTTACGGGTTGGCGAGCTATGGCGACACCTTC	CASSYGLASYGDTF
-	many	TRBV20-1	TRBJ1-5	TGCAGTGCTAGAGATGCGGCAGGGGCCCCTAATCAGCCCCAGCATTTT	CSARDAAGAPNQPQHF
-	many	TRBV5-5	TRBJ2-7	TGTGCCAGCAGCTTGGGGGTTAACTACGAGCAGTACTTC	CASSLGVNYEQYF
-	many	TRBV7-9	TRBJ2-7	TGTGCCAGCAGCTCTCGGGGGGCATCCTACGAGCAGTACTTC	CASSSRGASYEQYF
-	-	TRBV7-2	TRBJ1-5	TGTGCCAGCAGCTTAGAACCCGATCAGCCCCAGCATTTT	CASSLEPDQPQHF
-	many	TRBV27	TRBJ2-1	TGTGCCAGCATGTGGAGTGACAATGAGCAGTTCTTC	CASMWSDNEQFF
-	few	TRBV5-1	TRBJ2-2	TGCGCCAGCAGCTTGCCCATTCAGAACACCGGGGAGCTGTTTTTT	CASSLPIQNTGELFF
TRBD1	many	TRBV29-1	TRBJ1-2	TGCAGCGTTGATTCCCGTGAGACAGGGGGATCTAACTATGGCTACACCTTC	CSVDSRETGGSNYGYTF
-	-	TRBV6-2/TRBV6-3	TRBJ1-2	TGTGCCAGCAGACTCCGCCGGACGGAAAGGAATCGTGGCTACACCTTC	CASRLRRTERNRGYTF
TRBD1	-	TRBV24-1	TRBJ1-2	TGTGCCACCAGTGCCGGGGACAGATACTATGGCGACACCTTC	CATSAGDRYYGDTF
TRBD2	few	TRBV5-6	TRBJ2-1	TGTGCCAGCAGCTTTAGCGGGGGGGGATGGGGCCCGCAGTTCTTC	CASSFSGGGWGPQFF
-	many	TRBV6-2/TRBV6-3	TRBJ1-3	TGTGCCAGCAGTTACGATCCTGGAAACACCATATATTTT	CASSYDPGNTIYF
-	many	TRBV4-1	TRBJ1-1	TGCGCCAGCAGCTCCCGCCCGGGGGCGCTTACTGAAGCTTTCTTT	CASSSRPGALTEAFF
TRBD2	-	TRBV10-3	TRBJ2-7	TGTGCCATCAGTGAGCAGGGACTAGCGGAGGAGGAGCAGTACTTC	CAISEQGLAEEEQYF
-	-	TRBV24-1	TRBJ2-3	TGTGCCACCAGTGAGCGCCGGACAGATACGCAGTATTTT	CATSERRTDTQYF
-	many	TRBV6-1	TRBJ1-1	TGTGCCAGCAGTACGAGGGGGGCTGAAGCTTTCTTT	CASSTRGAEAFF
-	many	TRBV7-8	TRBJ1-6	TGTGCCACCTCACCCCCCCATAATTCACCCCTCCACTTT	CATSPPHNSPLHF
TRBD1	many	TRBV7-9	TRBJ2-5	TGTGCCAGCAGCCGACTCCGGGACAGGGGGTTACAAGAGACCCAGTACTTC	CASSRLRDRGLQETQYF
TRBD1	-	TRBV7-2	TRBJ2-1	TGTGCCAGCAGTTACAGGGGTGTCAATGAGCAGTTCTTC	CASSYRGVNEQFF
-	many	TRBV2	TRBJ2-2	TGTGCCAGCTCCCGGGACCCCCCAAGGAGTACCGGGGAGCTGTTTTTT	CASSRDPPRSTGELFF
TRBD1	few	TRBV29-1	TRBJ2-7	TGCAGCGTTGAGGCCGCCGGGGGGACAGGGGGCGCCTACGAGCAGTACTTC	CSVEAAGGTGGAYEQYF
-	many	TRBV5-1	TRBJ2-3	TGCGCCAGCAGCTTGACTCGGACCTCCACAGATACGCAGTATTTT	CASSLTRTSTDTQYF
-	few	TRBV3-1	TRBJ2-7	TGTGCCAGCAGCCAAGCGGGCGAGCAGTACTTC	CASSQAGEQYF
-	many	TRBV20-1	TRBJ1-4	TGCAGTGCCGTGGACGTCTCTAATGAAAAACTGTTTTTT	CSAVDVSNEKLFF
TRBD1	many	TRBV5-1	TRBJ2-5	TGCGCCAGCAGCTTGGGGGACAGAGATACGGAGACCCAGTACTTC	CASSLGDRDTETQYF
-	many	TRBV5-1	TRBJ1-2	TGCGCCAGCAGCTTCTCAGGGGAACGATTTACGCGTGGCTACACCTTC	CASSFSGERFTRGYTF
-	many	TRBV13	TRBJ1-1	TGTGCCAGCAGTCACCTTGAGAACACTGAAGCTTTCTTT	CASSHLENTEAFF
-	many	TRBV4-1	TRBJ1-5	TGCGCCAGCAGCCAAGCTGCCACGGGACACCTAAGCAATCAGCCCCAGCATTTT	CASSQAATGHLSNQPQHF
-	many	TRBV7-9	TRBJ2-3	TGTGCCAGCAGCTTAGGCAGGACAGTAGGCACAGATACGCAGTATTTT	CASSLGRTVGTDTQYF
-	many	TRBV7-9	TRBJ2-6	TGTGCCAGCAGCTCGACAGCCTCTGGGGCCAACGTCCTGACTTTC	CASSSTASGANVLTF
-	-	TRBV9	TRBJ2-2	TGTGCCAGCAGCGCCACCGGGACTGTGAACACCGGGGAGCTGTTTTTT	CASSATGTVNTGELFF
-	many	TRBV5-6	TRBJ2-5	TGTGCCAGCAGCTTGGAAGGCGGGGAGACCCAGTACTTC	CASSLEGGETQYF
TRBD2	many	TRBV5-8	TRBJ2-5	TGTGCCAGCAGCTTCGGACTAGCGGGGACCTCGTACCAAGAGACCCAGTACTTC	CASSFGLAGTSYQETQYF
TRBD1	many	TRBV20-1	TRBJ1-5	TGCAGTGCTAGCTGGGACAGGGGTGTGGGTCAGCCCCAGCATTTT	CSASWDRGVGQPQHF
TRBD1	many	TRBV5-5	TRBJ1-2	TGTGCCAGCAGCTTGCGCGACAGGGGCTATGGCTACACCTTC	CASSLRDRGYGYTF
TRBD1	many	TRBV5-5	TRBJ2-2	TGTGCCAGCAGCATACCGGGACAGGGGAACACCGGGGAGCTGTTTTTT	CASSIPGQGNTGELFF
-	many	TRBV7-8	TRBJ2-3	TGTGCCAGCAGCTTAGACCCCAGCACAGATACGCAGTATTTT	CASSLDPSTDTQYF
TRBD2	many	TRBV7-3	TRBJ2-1	TGTGCCAGCAGTTACCGGGGGGGGTATGAGCAGTTCTTC	CASSYRGGYEQFF
-	many	TRBV7-3	TRBJ2-2	TGTGCCAGCAGCTTCGGGCAGGGCAGCTCCCCTCGACTAAACACCGGGGAGCTGTTTTTT	CASSFGQGSSPRLNTGELFF
-	many	TRBV6-2/TRBV6-3	TRBJ1-1	TGTGCCAGCAGTTACAATGAGGGGTTGGGTGAAGCTTTCTTT	CASSYNEGLGEAFF
TRBD1	many	TRBV15	TRBJ1-2	TGTGCCACCAGCAGGCCGGGACAGAACTATGGCTACACCTTC	CATSRPGQNYGYTF